This T cell receptor beta chain was observed in a study of shared clonotypes between healthy human individuals. Study-wide points: Memory subsets generally showed smaller estimated richness than naive subsets did. Approximately 4.9% of naive CD4 clonotypes were shared across four donors.

The DNA input per sorted-subset replicate PCR was roughly 0.2 ug, corresponding to 32,000 or so T cell genomes. The table came from immunoSEQ multiplex PCR; TCRdb's copy has only in-frame clones and leaves some out. Seen here are some 95,000 clones, roughly two thirds observed once, and the top ten hold 45% to 50%. Germline V lookup: CDR1 ENHRY, CDR2 SYGVKD. This CDR3 spans 14 amino acids. V gave up 6 bases and J gave up 7 bases, with 18 bases separating them. On this clone itself: Its antigen is undetermined.

There were no recent acute infections or vaccinations among the donors, who were healthy HIV-negative adults. This receptor was obtained from a man aged 25-45 years in good health. Source material: memory CD8+ T cells sorted from blood. As for subset: CD45RO+ cells pooled with CCR7-negative TemRA cells. This rearrangement joins TRBV10-3 to TRBJ1-1; no clear D gene. CDR3: CAIRIGDKGGEAFF. DNA of the CDR3: TGTGCCATCAGAATCGGAGATAAAGGAGGTGAAGCTTTCTTT.